This entry features one T cell receptor beta chain sequence. The germline CDR1 and CDR2 sequences are SGHTA and FQGNSA. Trimming took 4 bases from V and 3 from J; bases not matched to a gene: 11. CDR3 length: 17 amino acids. This sample was included in a study of shared clonotypes between healthy human individuals. Libraries were prepared by immunoSEQ multiplex PCR; TCRdb keeps only in-frame clonotypes and omits some of them. The sample contains more than 1.2 million clones, approximately 98.5% of which appear only once. Nashville, Tennessee was home to all donors, who were Caucasian adults. Negatively enriched CD4+ T cells were divided by CD45RA into naive and memory.

Sequenced input: naive CD4+ T cells sorted from blood. Subset denoted: CD45RA+ positively selected. The clonotype comes from a man aged 25-45 years in good health. The rearrangement uses TRBV7-2 and TRBJ2-7; TRBD2 aligns across 11 bases. CDR3 amino acids: CASSSQGLAEGSYEQYF. In DNA form, the CDR3 reads TGTGCCAGCAGCTCACAGGGACTAGCGGAGGGGAGCTACGAGCAGTACTTC.